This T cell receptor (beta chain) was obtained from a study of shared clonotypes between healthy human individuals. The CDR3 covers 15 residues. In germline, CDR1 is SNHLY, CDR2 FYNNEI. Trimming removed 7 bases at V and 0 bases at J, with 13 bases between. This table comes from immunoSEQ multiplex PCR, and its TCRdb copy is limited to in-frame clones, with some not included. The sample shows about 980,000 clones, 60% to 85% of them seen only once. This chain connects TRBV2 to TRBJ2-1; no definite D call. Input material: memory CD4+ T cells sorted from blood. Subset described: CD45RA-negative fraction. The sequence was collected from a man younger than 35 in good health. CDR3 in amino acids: CASISRKSSYNEQFF. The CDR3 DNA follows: TGTGCCAGCATTTCGAGGAAGAGCTCCTACAATGAGCAGTTCTTC.